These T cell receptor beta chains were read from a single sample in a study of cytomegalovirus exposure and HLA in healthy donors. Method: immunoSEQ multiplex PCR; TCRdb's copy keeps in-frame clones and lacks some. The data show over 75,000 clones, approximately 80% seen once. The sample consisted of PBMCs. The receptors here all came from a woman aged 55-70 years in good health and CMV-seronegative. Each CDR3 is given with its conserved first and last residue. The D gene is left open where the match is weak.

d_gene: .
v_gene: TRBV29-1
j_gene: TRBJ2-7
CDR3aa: CSVEGGQGGAYEQYF

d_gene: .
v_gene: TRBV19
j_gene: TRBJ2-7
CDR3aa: CASSPRGAPGSYEQYF

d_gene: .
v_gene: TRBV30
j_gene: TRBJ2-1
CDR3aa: CAWSAPPRTYNEQFF

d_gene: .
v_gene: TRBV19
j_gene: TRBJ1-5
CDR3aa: CASTPGGGAGNQPQHF

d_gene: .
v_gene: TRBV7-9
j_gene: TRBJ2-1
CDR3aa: CASSFTPTDEQFF

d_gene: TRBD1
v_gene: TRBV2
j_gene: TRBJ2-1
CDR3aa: CASRRQGSSYNEQFF

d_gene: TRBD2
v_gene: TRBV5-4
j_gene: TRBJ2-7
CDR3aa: CASSPGLASYEQYF

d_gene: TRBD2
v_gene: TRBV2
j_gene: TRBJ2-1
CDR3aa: CASSEGLAVYNEQFF

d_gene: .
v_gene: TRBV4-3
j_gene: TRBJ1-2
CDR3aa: CASSQENPGRYGYTF

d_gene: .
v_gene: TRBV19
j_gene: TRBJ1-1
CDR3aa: CASSMGENTEAFF

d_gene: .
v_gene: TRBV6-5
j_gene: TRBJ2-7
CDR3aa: CASSTGTGEQYF

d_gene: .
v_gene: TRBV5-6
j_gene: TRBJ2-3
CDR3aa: CASSAPREPFDTQYF

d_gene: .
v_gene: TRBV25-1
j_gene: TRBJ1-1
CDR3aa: CASSERQRTEAFF